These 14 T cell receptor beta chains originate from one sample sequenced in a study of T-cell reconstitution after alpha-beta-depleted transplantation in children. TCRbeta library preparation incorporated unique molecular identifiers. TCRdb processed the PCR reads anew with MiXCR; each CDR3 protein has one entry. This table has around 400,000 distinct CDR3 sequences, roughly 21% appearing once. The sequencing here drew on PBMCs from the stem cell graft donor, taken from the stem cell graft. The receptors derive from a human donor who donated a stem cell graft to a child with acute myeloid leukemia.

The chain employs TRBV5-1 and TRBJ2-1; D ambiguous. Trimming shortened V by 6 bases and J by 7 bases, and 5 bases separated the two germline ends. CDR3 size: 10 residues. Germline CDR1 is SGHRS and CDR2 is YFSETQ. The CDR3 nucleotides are TGCGCCAGCACCGATAATGAGCAGTTCTTC. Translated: CASTDNEQFF.

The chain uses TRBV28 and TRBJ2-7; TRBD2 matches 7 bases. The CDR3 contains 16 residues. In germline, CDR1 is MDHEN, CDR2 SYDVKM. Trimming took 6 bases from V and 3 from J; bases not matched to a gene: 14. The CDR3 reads CASSSLAGVNRYEQYF. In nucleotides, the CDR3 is TGTGCCAGCAGCTCGCTCGCGGGGGTGAATCGCTACGAGCAGTACTTC. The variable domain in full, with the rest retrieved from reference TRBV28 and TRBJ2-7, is DVKVTQSSRYLVKRTGEKVFLECVQDMDHENMFWYRQDPGLGLRLIYFSYDVKMKEKGDIPEGYSVSREKKERFSLILESASTNQTSMYLCASSSLAGVNRYEQYFGPGTRLTVT.

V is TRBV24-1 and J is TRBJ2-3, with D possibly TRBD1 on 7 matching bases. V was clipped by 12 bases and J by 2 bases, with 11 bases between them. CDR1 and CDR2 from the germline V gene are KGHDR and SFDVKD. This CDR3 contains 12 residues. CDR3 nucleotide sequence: TGTGCCGCGGGACAGTCCACAGATACGCAGTATTTT. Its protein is CAAGQSTDTQYF.

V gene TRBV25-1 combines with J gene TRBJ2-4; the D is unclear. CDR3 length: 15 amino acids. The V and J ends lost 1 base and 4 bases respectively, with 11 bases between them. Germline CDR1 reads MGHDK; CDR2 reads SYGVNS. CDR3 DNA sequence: TGTGCCAGCAGTGAATTATCAGAGAAAAAAAACATTCAGTACTTC. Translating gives CASSELSEKKNIQYF.

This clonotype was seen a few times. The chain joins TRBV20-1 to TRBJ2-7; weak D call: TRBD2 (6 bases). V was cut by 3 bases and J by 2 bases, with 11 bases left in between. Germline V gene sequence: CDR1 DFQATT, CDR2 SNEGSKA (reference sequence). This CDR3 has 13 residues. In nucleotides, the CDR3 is TGCAGTGCTAGTCGGCGGGAAGCCTACGAGCAGTACTTC. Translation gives CSASRREAYEQYF.

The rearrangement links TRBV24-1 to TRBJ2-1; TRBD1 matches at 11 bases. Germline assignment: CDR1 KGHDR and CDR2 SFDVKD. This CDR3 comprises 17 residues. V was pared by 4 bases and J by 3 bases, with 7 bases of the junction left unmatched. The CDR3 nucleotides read TGTGCCACCAGTGACCCCCGGACAGGGGGCAACTACAATGAGCAGTTCTTC. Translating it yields CATSDPRTGGNYNEQFF.

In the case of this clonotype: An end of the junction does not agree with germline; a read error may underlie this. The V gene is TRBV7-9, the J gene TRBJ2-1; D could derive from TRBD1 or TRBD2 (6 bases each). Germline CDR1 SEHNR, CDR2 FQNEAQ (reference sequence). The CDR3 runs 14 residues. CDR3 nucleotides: TGTGCCAGCAGCGAGGGGGGCTCCTACAATGAGCAGTTGTTC. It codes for CASSEGGSYNEQLF.

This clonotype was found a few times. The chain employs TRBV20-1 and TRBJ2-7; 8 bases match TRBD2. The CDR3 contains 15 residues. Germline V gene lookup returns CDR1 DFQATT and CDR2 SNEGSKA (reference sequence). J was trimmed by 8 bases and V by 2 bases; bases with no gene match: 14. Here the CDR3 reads CSARPVAGGPLKQYF. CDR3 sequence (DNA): TGCAGTGCTAGACCCGTTGCGGGAGGACCTCTGAAGCAGTACTTC.

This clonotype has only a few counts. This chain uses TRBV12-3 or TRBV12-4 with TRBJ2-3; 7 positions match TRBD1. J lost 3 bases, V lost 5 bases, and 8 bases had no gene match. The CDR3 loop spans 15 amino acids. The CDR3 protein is CASSVTGRGTDTQYF. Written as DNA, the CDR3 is TGTGCCAGCAGTGTGACAGGGAGAGGGACAGATACGCAGTATTTT.

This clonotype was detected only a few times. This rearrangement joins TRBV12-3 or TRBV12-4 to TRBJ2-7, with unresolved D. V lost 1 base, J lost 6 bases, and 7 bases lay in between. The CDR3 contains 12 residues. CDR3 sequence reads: CASSLGRSEQYF. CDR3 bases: TGTGCCAGCAGTTTAGGCCGATCCGAGCAGTACTTC.

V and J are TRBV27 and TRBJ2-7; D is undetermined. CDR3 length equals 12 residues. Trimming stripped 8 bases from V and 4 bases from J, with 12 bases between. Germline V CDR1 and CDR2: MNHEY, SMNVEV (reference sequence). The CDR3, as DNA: TGTGCCAGCGGACCTCGGAAGTACGAGCAGTACTTC. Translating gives CASGPRKYEQYF.

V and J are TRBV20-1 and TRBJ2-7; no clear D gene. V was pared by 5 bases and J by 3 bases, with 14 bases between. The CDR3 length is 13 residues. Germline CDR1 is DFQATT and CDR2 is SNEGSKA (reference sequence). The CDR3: CSALPALYYEQYF. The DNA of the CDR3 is TGCAGTGCTCTTCCAGCCCTCTACTACGAGCAGTACTTC.

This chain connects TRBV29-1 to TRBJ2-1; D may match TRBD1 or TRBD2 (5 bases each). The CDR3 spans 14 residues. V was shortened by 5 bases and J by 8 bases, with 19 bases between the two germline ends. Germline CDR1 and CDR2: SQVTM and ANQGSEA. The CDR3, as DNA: TGCAGCGTTCCCCACCTGGGGGATAGCGATGAGCAGTTCTTC. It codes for CSVPHLGDSDEQFF.

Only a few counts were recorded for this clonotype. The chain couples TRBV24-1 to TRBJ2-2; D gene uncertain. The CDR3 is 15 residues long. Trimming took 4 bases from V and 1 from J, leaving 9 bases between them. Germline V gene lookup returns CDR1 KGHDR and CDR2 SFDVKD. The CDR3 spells CATSDPTRNTGELFF. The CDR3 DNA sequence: TGTGCCACCAGTGACCCAACCAGGAACACCGGGGAGCTGTTTTTT.